A selection of T cell receptor beta chains follows, all from one sample in a study of cytomegalovirus exposure and HLA in healthy donors. Assay: immunoSEQ multiplex PCR; the TCRdb copy retains only in-frame clones and omits some. Here the sample spans roughly 130,000 clones, roughly 80% being singletons. The material sequenced was PBMCs. These receptors were obtained from a male donor in good health and CMV-seronegative. Both conserved end residues are trimmed from each CDR3.

J gene | V gene | CDR3 protein
TRBJ2-7 | TRBV10-2 | ASSESRFGTGAYEQY
TRBJ1-2 | TRBV19 | ASSAYSYGYT
TRBJ1-1 | TRBV18 | ASSPLPAAGNTEAF
TRBJ2-1 | TRBV15 | ATSRVPGGSYNEQF
. | TRBV5-8 | ASSPRGQHGRARNEQY
TRBJ1-1 | TRBV2 | ASSALGTGTMNTEAF
TRBJ2-7 | TRBV18 | ASSRSAGQQSGDEQY
TRBJ2-1 | TRBV27 | ASSLYGTETGEEQF
TRBJ2-7 | TRBV19 | ASSTQGWGEQY
TRBJ2-1 | TRBV5-1 | ASSPSEQSSYNEQF
TRBJ1-2 | TRBV30 | AWWGGPPLGYT
TRBJ2-7 | TRBV7-9 | ASRNRGDEQY
TRBJ1-2 | TRBV4-3 | ASSQDFQGAVYGYT
TRBJ2-7 | TRBV7-9 | SSSSGTAYEQY
. | TRBV10-3 | AISVTGTGITYEQY
TRBJ2-7 | TRBV7-6 | ASSKRDRTIHEQY
TRBJ2-7 | TRBV9 | ASSVEAGTYEQY
TRBJ2-2 | TRBV11-3 | ASSLIPQTNTGELF
TRBJ1-3 | TRBV5-4 | ASSLVPSGSGNTIY
TRBJ1-2 | TRBV4-1 | ASSQDSQGVNYGYT
TRBJ2-6 | TRBV10-1 | ASSVGTGAYSGANVLT
TRBJ2-3 | TRBV4-3 | ASSQSPGGLATDTQY
TRBJ1-1 | TRBV9 | ASSVDSLLNTEAF
TRBJ1-4 | TRBV25-1 | ASSESGVEKLF
TRBJ1-2 | TRBV6-5 | ASSYRQGGGYT
. | TRBV27 | ASSPPSTASSYEQY
TRBJ2-4 | TRBV6-4 | ASSVAGAGNSQY
TRBJ2-1 | TRBV20-1 | SRRHACGQF
TRBJ1-1 | TRBV9 | ASSVEGAGSTEAF
TRBJ2-5 | TRBV20-1 | SATGGTQY
TRBJ1-2 | TRBV7-9 | ASSLAIPDRTLKYGYT
TRBJ1-2 | TRBV7-9 | ASSPKQGVGYT
TRBJ2-1 | TRBV30 | AWSRLGGAYNEQF
TRBJ1-4 | TRBV15 | ATSRGSGEKLF
TRBJ1-5 | TRBV5-1 | ASRRDRGANQPQH
TRBJ2-7 | TRBV28 | ASSLSGGHEQY
TRBJ2-3 | TRBV7-3 | ASSLTHGLSTDTQY
TRBJ2-7 | TRBV14 | ASSPRSSYEQY
TRBJ1-1 | TRBV29-1 | SVASLMGLMNTEAF
TRBJ1-4 | TRBV12-5 | ASGIGTGVIGEKLF
TRBJ2-7 | TRBV7-8 | ASSFTGGVGYEQY
TRBJ2-7 | TRBV11-2 | ASSGARPHEQY
TRBJ1-4 | TRBV7-6 | ASSLAFRGANEKLF
TRBJ1-5 | TRBV7-8 | ASSSQRSLNQPQH
TRBJ2-6 | TRBV6-1 | ASSVDRSNGLT
TRBJ1-1 | TRBV29-1 | SVTTAMNTEAF
TRBJ2-1 | TRBV6-4 | ASSTGLAGGHVNEQF
TRBJ2-7 | TRBV27 | ASKIIGQAYEQY
TRBJ2-7 | TRBV15 | ATSRDSSYEQY
TRBJ2-1 | TRBV6-5 | ASSYGLAGANEQF
TRBJ2-7 | TRBV11-3 | ASSLGQGDHEQY
TRBJ2-7 | TRBV11-2 | ASSFRTGTYEQY
TRBJ1-2 | TRBV2 | ASSEVEGDYGYT
TRBJ1-2 | TRBV18 | ASSPVSETNYGYT